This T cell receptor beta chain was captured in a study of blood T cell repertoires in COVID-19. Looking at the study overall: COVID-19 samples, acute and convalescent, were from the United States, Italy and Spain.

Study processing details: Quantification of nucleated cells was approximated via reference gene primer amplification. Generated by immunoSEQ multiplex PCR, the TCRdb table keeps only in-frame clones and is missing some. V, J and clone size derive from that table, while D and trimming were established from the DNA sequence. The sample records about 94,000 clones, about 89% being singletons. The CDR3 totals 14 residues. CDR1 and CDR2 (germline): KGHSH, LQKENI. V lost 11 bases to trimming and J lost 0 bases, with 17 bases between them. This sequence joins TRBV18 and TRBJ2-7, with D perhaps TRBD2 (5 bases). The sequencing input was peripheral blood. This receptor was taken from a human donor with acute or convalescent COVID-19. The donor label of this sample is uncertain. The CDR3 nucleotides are TGTGCCTCGTCCCGAGGGCTAACCTCCTACGAGCAGTACTTC. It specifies CASSRGLTSYEQYF.